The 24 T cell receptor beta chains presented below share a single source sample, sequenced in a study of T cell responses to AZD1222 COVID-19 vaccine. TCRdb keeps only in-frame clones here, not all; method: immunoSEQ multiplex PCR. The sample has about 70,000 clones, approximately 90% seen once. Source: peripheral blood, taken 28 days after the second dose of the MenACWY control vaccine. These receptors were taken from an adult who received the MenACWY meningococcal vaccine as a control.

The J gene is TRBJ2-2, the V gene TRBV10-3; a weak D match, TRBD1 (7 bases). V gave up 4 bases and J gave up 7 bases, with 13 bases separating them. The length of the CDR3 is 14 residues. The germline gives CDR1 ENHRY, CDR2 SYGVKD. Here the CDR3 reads CAISAQGRGGELFF. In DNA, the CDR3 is TGTGCCATCAGTGCACAGGGGCGGGGCGGGGAGCTGTTTTTT.

This chain's CDR3 is CATLSGTGDTYEQYF. CDR3 DNA sequence: TGTGCCACGCTGTCCGGGACAGGGGACACCTACGAGCAGTACTTC. J is TRBJ2-7 and V is TRBV7-8; 10 bases agree with TRBD1. J lost 2 bases, V lost 10 bases, and 11 bases had no gene match. The V gene's germline CDR1 is SGHVS and CDR2 FQNEAQ. This CDR3 spans 15 amino acids.

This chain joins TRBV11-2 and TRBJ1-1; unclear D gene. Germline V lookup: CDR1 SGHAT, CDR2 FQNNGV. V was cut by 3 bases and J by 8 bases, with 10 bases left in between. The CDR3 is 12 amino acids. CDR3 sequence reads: CASSFRVTEAFF. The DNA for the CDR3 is TGTGCCAGCAGCTTTAGGGTTACCGAAGCTTTCTTT.

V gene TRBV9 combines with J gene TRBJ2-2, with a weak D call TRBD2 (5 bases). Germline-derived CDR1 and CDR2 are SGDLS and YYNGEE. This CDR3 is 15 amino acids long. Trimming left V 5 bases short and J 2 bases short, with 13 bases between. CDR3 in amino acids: CASSRTAGNTGELFF. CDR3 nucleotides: TGTGCCAGCAGTCGTACGGCGGGTAACACCGGGGAGCTGTTTTTT.

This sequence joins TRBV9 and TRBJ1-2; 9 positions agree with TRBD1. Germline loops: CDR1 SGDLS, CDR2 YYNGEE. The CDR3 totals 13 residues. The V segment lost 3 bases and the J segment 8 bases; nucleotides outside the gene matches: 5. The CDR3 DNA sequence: TGTGCCAGCAGCGAGGGGACAGGGACCGGCTACACCTTC. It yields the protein CASSEGTGTGYTF.

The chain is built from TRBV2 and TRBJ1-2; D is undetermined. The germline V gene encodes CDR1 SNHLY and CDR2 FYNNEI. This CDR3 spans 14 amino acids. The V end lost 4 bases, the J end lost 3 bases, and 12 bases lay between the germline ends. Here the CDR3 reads CASSGRGYDYGYTF. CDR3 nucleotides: TGTGCCAGCAGTGGTCGGGGATATGACTATGGCTACACCTTC.

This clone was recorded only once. In DNA form, the CDR3 reads TGTGCCACCAGTGATTCTACAGGGATGGATGAAAAACTGTTTTTT. Translating gives CATSDSTGMDEKLFF. The genes are TRBV24-1 and TRBJ1-4; D is perhaps TRBD1 (6 bases). Trimming stripped 2 bases from V and 6 bases from J, with 12 bases between. CDR1 and CDR2 (germline): KGHDR, SFDVKD. This CDR3 is built from 15 residues.

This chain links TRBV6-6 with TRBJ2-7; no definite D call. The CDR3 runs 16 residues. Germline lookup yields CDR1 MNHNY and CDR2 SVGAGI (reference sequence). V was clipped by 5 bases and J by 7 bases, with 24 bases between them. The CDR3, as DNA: TGTGCCAGCAGTCGAGGATTTATAGCAGTGGGGTTGGAGCAGTACTTC. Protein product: CASSRGFIAVGLEQYF.

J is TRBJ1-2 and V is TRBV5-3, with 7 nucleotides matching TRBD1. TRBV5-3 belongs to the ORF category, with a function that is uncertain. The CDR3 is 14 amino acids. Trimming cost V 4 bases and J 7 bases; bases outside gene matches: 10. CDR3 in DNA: TGTGCCAGAAGCCTATTGCAGGGGGACTCTGGCTACACCTTC. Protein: CARSLLQGDSGYTF.

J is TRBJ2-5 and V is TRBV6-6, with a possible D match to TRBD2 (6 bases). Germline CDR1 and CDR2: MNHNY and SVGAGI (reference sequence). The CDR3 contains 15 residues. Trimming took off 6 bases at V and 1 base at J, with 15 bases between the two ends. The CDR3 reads CASRTNPGVQETQYF. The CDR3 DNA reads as TGTGCCAGCAGAACAAATCCGGGGGTCCAAGAGACCCAGTACTTC.

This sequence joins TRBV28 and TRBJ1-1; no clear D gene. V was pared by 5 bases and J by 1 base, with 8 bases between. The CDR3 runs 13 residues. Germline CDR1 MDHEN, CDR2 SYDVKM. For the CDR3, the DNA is TGTGCCAGCAGTATAGGTCGGAACACTGAAGCTTTCTTT. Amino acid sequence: CASSIGRNTEAFF.

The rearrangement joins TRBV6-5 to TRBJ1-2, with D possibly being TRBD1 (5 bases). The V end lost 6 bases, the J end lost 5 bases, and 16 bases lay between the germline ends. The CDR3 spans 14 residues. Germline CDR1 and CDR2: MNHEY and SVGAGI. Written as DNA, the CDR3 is TGTGCCAGCAGCCTGACTGGGGCAGGTTATGGCTACACCTTC. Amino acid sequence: CASSLTGAGYGYTF.

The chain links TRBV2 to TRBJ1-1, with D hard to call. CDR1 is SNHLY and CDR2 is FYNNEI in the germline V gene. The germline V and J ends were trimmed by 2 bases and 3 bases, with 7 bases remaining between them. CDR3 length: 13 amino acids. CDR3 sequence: CASSEQVDTEAFF. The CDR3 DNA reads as TGTGCCAGCAGTGAACAGGTCGACACTGAAGCTTTCTTT.

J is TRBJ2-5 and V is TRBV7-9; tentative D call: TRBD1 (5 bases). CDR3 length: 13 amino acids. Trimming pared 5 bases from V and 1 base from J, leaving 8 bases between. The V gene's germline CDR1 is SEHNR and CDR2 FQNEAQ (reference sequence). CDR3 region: CASSRQIQETQYF. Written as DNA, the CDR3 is TGTGCCAGCAGCCGACAGATCCAAGAGACCCAGTACTTC.

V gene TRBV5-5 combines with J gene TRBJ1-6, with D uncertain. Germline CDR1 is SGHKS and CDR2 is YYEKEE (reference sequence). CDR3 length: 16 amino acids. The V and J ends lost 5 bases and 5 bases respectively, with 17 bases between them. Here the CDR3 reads CASSYLTVLHNSPLHF. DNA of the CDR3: TGTGCCAGCAGTTATCTCACTGTACTCCATAATTCACCCCTCCACTTT.

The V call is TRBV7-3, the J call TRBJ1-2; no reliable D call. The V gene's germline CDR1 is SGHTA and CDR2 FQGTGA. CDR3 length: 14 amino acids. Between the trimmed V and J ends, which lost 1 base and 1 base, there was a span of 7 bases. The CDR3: CASSLNGDNYGYTF. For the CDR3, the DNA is TGTGCCAGCAGCTTAAACGGGGATAACTATGGCTACACCTTC. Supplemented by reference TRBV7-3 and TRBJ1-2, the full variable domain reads GAGVSQTPSNKVTEKGKYVELRCDPISGHTALYWYRQSLGQGPEFLIYFQGTGAADDSGLPNDRFFAVRPEGSVSTLKIQRTERGDSAVYLCASSLNGDNYGYTFGSGTRLTVV.

CDR3 protein: CASTLTSLYQETQYF. CDR3 coding DNA: TGTGCCAGCACCCTTACCTCGCTGTACCAAGAGACCCAGTACTTC. The V and J genes are TRBV28 and TRBJ2-5, with D hard to call. This CDR3 region has 15 residues. The germline gives CDR1 MDHEN, CDR2 SYDVKM. The V gene lost 7 bases and the J gene lost 0 bases, with 15 bases spanning the gap.

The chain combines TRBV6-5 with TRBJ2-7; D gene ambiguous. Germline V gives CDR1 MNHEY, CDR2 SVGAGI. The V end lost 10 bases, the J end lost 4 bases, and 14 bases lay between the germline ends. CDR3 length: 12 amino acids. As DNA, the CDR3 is TGTGCCACCATGCGGACCGTATACGAGCAGTACTTC. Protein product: CATMRTVYEQYF.

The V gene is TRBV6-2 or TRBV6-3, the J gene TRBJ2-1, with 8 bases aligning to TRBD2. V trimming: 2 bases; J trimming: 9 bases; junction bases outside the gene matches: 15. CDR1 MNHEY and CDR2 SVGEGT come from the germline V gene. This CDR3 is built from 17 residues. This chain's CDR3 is CASSYSPGERGIGEQFF. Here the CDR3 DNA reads TGTGCCAGCAGTTACAGCCCGGGGGAGCGGGGGATCGGTGAGCAGTTCTTC.

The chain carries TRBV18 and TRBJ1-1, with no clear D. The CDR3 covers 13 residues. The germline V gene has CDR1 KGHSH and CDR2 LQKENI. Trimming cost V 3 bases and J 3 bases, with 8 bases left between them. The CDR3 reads CASSPRRDTEAFF. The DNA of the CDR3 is TGTGCCAGCTCACCGAGGAGGGACACTGAAGCTTTCTTT. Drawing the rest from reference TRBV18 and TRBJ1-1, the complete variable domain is NAGVMQNPRHLVRRRGQEARLRCSPMKGHSHVYWYRQLPEEGLKFMVYLQKENIIDESGMPKERFSAEFPKEGPSILRIQQVVRGDSAAYFCASSPRRDTEAFFGQGTRLTVV.

CDR3 loop: CASSSRGFAQPQHF. In nucleotides, the CDR3 is TGTGCCAGTAGTTCGAGGGGATTTGCTCAGCCCCAGCATTTT. V is TRBV19 and J is TRBJ1-5; maybe TRBD1 (5 bases). The germline V gene has CDR1 LNHDA and CDR2 SQIVND (reference sequence). The CDR3 consists of 14 residues. Trimming removed 5 bases at V and 6 bases at J, with 14 bases between.

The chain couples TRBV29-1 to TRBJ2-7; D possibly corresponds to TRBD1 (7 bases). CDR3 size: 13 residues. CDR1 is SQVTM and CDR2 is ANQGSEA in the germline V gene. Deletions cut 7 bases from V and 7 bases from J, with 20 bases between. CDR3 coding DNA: TGCAGCGCTCAGGGGGGCCCGGTGGGTGAGCAGTACTTC. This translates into CSAQGGPVGEQYF.

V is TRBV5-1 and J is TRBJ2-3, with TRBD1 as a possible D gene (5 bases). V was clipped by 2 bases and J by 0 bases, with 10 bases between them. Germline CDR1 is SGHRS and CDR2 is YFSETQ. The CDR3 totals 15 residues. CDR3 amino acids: CASSFRQQSTDTQYF. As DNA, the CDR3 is TGCGCCAGCAGCTTTAGACAGCAGAGCACAGATACGCAGTATTTT.

The DNA of the CDR3 is TGTGCCAGTAGCGAACCGGGACAGGGGGTCTACGAGCAGTACTTC. Amino acid sequence: CASSEPGQGVYEQYF. The V call is TRBV19, the J call TRBJ2-7, with 11 bases fitting TRBD1. The germline V gene has CDR1 LNHDA and CDR2 SQIVND (reference sequence). V dropped 6 bases and J dropped 3; count of bases not matched to a gene: 7. The CDR3 sequence is 15 residues long.